The following is a T cell receptor beta chain sequence with its context. The sample comes from a study of shared clonotypes between healthy human individuals. Splitting the CD4+ cells yielded a CD45RA+ naive subset and a CD45RA-negative memory subset. The CDR3 length is 14 residues. V shed 4 bases, J shed 3 bases, and the junction held 8 bases outside the gene matches. Germline CDR1 and CDR2: SQVTM and ANQGSEA. The test was conducted at deep level. Sequenced by immunoSEQ multiplex PCR; TCRdb stores in-frame clones only, minus some. The sample holds about 2.3 million clones, roughly 93% seen once. Sequencing was carried out using naive CD4+ T cells from PBMCs. Subset given: CD45RA+ positively selected. The receptor's source is a man between 18 and 29 years old in good health. Some clones in this sample may be carry-over from other donors' samples. This chain joins TRBV29-1 and TRBJ2-7, with 8 bases matching TRBD1. The DNA of the CDR3 is TGCAGCGTTGTACGGCAGGGGGCCGGCTACGAGCAGTACTTC. This gives the protein CSVVRQGAGYEQYF.